A single sample is the source of the 4 T cell receptor beta chains below, sequenced in a study of blood T cells in healthy people across ages. Sample-barcoded 5' priming and a J-beta primer mix drove a second PCR of 7 to 11 cycles. One entry per CDR3 protein, called by TCRdb with MiXCR from the 5' RACE reads. This sample has 1.8 million or so distinct CDR3 sequences; about two fifths occur once, and the top ten carry about 21%. The sequenced material came from blood. These TCRs come from a human donor in good health.

This clonotype has more than one count but fewer than ten. The rearrangement joins TRBV29-1 to TRBJ2-7; D is ambiguous. V was trimmed by 6 bases and J by 1 base, leaving 10 bases between them. This CDR3 has 12 amino acids. CDR1 is SQVTM and CDR2 is ANQGSEA in the germline V gene. DNA for the CDR3: TGCAGCGTCGGTGCGGAGTCCTACGAGCAGTACTTC. Translation gives CSVGAESYEQYF.

The table lists this clonotype with many counts. This chain connects TRBV20-1 to TRBJ2-7; D possibly corresponds to TRBD2 (6 bases). The CDR3 runs to 11 residues. V was cut by 3 bases and J by 4 bases, with 7 bases left in between. Germline lookup yields CDR1 DFQATT and CDR2 SNEGSKA (reference sequence). The CDR3: CSASGGYEQYF. CDR3 DNA: TGCAGTGCTAGCGGGGGTTACGAGCAGTACTTC.

This clonotype occurred many times. The chain couples TRBV4-3 to TRBJ2-1; D is unresolved. CDR3 length: 13 residues. Per the germline V gene, CDR1 is LGHNA and CDR2 is YSLEER. The V end was cut by 2 bases, the J end by 6 bases, with 8 bases between. CDR3: CASSQLMGNEQFF. DNA for the CDR3: TGCGCCAGCAGCCAATTAATGGGCAATGAGCAGTTCTTC.

The chain joins TRBV5-1 to TRBJ1-1; 9 nucleotides align to TRBD1. The CDR3 loop spans 16 amino acids. V dropped 2 bases and J dropped 3; count of bases not matched to a gene: 8. The germline V gene encodes CDR1 SGHRS and CDR2 YFSETQ. CDR3 in amino acids: CASSFSGTGFYTEAFF. The CDR3 nucleotides are TGCGCCAGCAGCTTCTCCGGGACAGGGTTTTACACTGAAGCTTTCTTT.